This T cell receptor beta chain was identified in a study of chemoradiotherapy in HPV16-positive cancers (dated by TCRdb to between 2022 and 2023). With respect to the entire study: Candidate HPV-specific T-cell clones and common TCR motifs were defined by functional T-cell assays performed on cells from two HPV16-positive patients. The candidate HPV-specific TCRs and motifs were then tracked in TCR repertoires from about 90 patients with HPV-related cancers. The study set out to ask whether T-cell immunity against the HPV oncoproteins E6 and E7 changes over the course of chemoradiotherapy and whether that immunity affects survival. What the research found in general, with its limitations: Only two HPV16-positive patients were used to derive the functional definition of HPV-specific T cells, and the survival association was reported for HPV16-positive patients. Expansion of candidate HPV-specific clones and E7-related TCR motifs was observed in the tumor microenvironment during treatment, whereas no such expansion was observed for non-HPV-specific T cells. Improved recurrence-free survival in HPV16-positive patients was associated with expansion of HPV-responsive T cells during chemoradiotherapy.

The library was made by the immunoSEQ multiplex PCR assay. TCRdb's version of the immuneACCESS table is confined to in-frame rearrangements and falls short of the full clone set. An unresolved V gene accounts for under half of the shortfall where checked; the remainder is of unknown origin. This sample holds some 12,000 clones; roughly 90% were observed only once. The ten largest account for 2.4% of the sample. Repertoires were sampled repeatedly over the course of chemoradiotherapy so that clonal expansion in the tumor microenvironment could be followed. With respect to this clone: Which antigen it targets is not known. The sample holds no much larger clone one base away, and base qualities are not on file.

Per the germline V gene (reference sequence), MNHEY is the CDR1 and SMNVEV is the CDR2. The CDR3 has 11 amino acids, counting the end cysteine and phenylalanine. The entry retains the CDR3 DNA only, 33 bases that are in frame from base 1. V is clipped by 7 bases and J by 2 bases, and the sequence between their germline boundaries is 6 bases long. The V and J segments used are TRBV27 and TRBJ2-7, with no confident D gene call. The receptor was isolated from a human donor with HPV-associated anogenital cancer. The sample consisted of blood, taken from a patient who underwent chemoradiotherapy. The nucleotides are TGTGCCAGCACCTACGCCTACGAGCAGTACTTC. Translated, it gives CASTYAYEQYF.